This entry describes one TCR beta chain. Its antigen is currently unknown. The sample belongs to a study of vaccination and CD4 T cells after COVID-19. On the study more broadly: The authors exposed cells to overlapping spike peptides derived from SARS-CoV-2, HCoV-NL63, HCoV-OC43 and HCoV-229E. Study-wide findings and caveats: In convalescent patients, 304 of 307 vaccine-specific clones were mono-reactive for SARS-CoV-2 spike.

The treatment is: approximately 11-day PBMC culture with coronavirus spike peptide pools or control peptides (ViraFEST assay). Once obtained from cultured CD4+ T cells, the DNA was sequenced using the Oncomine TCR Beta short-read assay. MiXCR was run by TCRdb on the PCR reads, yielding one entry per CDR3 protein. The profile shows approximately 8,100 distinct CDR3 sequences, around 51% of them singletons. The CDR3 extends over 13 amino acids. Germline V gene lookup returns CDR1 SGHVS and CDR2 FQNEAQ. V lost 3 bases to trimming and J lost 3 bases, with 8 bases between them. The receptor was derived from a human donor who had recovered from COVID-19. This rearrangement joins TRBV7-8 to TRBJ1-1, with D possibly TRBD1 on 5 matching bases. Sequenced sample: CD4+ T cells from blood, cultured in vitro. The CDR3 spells CASSFTGDTEAFF. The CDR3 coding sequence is TGTGCCAGCAGCTTTACAGGCGACACTGAAGCTTTCTTT. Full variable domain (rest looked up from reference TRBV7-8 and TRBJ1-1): GAGVSQSPRYKVAKRGQDVALRCDPISGHVSLFWYQQALGQGPEFLTYFQNEAQLDKSGLPSDRFFAERPEGSVSTLKIQRTQQEDSAVYLCASSFTGDTEAFFGQGTRLTVV.